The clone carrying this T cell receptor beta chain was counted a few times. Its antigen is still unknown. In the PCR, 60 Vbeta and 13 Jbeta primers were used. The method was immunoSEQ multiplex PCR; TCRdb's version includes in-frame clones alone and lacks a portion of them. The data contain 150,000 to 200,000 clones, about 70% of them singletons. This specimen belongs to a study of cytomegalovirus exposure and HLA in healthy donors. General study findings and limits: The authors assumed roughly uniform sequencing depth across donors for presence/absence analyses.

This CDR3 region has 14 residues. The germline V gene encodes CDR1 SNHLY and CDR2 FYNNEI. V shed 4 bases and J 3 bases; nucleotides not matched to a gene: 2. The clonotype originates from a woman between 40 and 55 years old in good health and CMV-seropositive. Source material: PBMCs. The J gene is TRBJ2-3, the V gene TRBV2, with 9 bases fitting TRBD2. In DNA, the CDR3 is TGTGCCAGCAGTGCGAGCGGGGGGACAGATACGCAGTATTTT. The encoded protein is CASSASGGTDTQYF. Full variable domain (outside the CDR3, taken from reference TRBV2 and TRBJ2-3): EPEVTQTPSHQVTQMGQEVILRCVPISNHLYFYWYRQILGQKVEFLVSFYNNEISEKSEIFDDQFSVERPDGSNFTLKIRSTKLEDSAMYFCASSASGGTDTQYFGPGTRLTVL.